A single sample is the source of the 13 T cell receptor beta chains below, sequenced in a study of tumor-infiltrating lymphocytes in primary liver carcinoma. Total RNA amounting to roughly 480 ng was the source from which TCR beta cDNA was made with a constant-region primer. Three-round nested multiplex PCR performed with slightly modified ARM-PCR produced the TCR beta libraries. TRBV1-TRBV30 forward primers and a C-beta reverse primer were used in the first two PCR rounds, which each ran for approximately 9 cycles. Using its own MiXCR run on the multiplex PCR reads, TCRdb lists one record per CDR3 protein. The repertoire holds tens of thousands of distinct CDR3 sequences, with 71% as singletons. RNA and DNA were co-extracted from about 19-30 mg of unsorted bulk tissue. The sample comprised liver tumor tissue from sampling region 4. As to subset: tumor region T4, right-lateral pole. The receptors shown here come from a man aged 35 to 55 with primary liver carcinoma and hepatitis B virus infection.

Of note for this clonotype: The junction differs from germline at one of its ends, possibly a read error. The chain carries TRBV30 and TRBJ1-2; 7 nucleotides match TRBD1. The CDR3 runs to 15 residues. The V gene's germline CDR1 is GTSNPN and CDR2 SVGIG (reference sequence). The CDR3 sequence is CAWSNGTALNYGYTF. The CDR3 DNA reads TGTGCCTGGAGTAATGGGACAGCCCTAAACTATGGATACACCTTC.

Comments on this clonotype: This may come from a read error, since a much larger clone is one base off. The chain's CDR3 is CASSSQGVRGSQETQYF. The CDR3 DNA sequence: TGTGCCAGCAGCTCCCAGGGCGTCAGAGGATCCCAAGAGACCCAGTACTTC. The V call is TRBV28, the J call TRBJ2-5, with D perhaps matching TRBD1 (5 bases). Deletions cut 6 bases from V and 1 base from J, with 21 bases between. The CDR3 has 17 amino acids. The germline gives CDR1 MDHEN, CDR2 SYDVKM. The full variable domain, completed using reference TRBV28 and TRBJ2-5, is DVKVTQSSRYLVKRTGEKVFLECVQDMDHENMFWYRQDPGLGLRLIYFSYDVKMKEKGDIPEGYSVSREKKERFSLILESASTNQTSMYLCASSSQGVRGSQETQYFGPGTRLLVL.

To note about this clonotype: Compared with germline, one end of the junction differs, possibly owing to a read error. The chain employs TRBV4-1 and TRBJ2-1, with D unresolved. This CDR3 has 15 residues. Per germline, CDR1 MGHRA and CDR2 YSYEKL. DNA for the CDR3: TGCTCAAGCAGCCCGCTCGGTAACAACAACAGTGAGCGGTTCTTC. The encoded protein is CSSSPLGNNNSERFF.

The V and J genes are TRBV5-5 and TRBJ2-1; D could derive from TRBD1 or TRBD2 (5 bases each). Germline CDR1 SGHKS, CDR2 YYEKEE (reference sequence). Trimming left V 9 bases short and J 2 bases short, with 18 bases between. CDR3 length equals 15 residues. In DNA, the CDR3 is TGTGCCATCAACTTGGATGGGGGAACCTACAATGAGCAGTTCTTC. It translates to CAINLDGGTYNEQFF.

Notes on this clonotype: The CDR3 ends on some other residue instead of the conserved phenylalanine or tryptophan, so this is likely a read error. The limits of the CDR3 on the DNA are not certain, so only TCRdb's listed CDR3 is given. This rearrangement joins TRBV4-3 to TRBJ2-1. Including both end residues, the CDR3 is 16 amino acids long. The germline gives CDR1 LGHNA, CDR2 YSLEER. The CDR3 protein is CASSQDRVDTYNGLFV.

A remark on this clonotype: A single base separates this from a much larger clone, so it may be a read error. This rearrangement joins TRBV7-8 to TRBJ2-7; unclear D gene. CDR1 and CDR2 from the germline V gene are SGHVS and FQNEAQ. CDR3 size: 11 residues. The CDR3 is CTSSLFYEQYF. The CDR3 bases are TGTACCAGCAGCTTATTCTACGAGCAGTACTTC.

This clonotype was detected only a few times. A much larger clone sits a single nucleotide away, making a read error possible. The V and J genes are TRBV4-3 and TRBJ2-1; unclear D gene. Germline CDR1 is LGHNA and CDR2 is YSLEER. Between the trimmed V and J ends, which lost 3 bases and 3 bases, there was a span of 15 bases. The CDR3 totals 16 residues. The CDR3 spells CASSHDRTGFYNEQFF. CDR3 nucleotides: TGCGCCAGCAGCCATGATCGGACGGGCTTCTACAATGAGCAGTTCTTC.

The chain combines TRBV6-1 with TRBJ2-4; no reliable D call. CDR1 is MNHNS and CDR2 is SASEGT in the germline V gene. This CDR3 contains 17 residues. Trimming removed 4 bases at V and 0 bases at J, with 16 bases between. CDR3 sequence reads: CASSGGPTREAKNIQYF. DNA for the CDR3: TGTGCCAGCAGTGGAGGTCCTACAAGGGAAGCCAAAAACATTCAGTACTTC.

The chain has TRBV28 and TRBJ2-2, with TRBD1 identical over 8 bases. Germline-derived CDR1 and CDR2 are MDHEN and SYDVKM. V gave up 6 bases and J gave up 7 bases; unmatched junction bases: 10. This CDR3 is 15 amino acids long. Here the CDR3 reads CASRTGQGYIGELFF. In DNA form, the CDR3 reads TGTGCCAGCAGGACTGGACAGGGCTACATCGGGGAGCTGTTTTTT.

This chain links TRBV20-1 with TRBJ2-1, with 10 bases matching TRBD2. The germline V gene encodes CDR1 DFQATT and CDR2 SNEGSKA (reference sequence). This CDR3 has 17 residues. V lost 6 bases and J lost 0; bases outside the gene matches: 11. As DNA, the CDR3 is TGCAGTGCACCAACTAGCGGGGAAAGGGGCTCCTACAATGAGCAGTTCTTC. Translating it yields CSAPTSGERGSYNEQFF.

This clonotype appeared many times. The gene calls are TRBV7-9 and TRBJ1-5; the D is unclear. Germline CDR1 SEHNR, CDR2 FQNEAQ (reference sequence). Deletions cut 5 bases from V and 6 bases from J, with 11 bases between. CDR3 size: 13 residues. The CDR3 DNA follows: TGTGCCAGCAGCGGCAGTATCACTCAGCCCCAGCATTTT. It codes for CASSGSITQPQHF.

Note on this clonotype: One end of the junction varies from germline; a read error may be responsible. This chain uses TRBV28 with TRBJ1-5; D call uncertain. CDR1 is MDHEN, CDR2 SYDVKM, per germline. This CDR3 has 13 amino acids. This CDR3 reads CASSFFNNQPRHF. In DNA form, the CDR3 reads TGTGCCAGCAGTTTTTTCAACAATCAGCCCCGGCATTTT. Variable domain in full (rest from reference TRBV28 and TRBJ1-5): DVKVTQSSRYLVKRTGEKVFLECVQDMDHENMFWYRQDPGLGLRLIYFSYDVKMKEKGDIPEGYSVSREKKERFSLILESASTNQTSMYLCASSFFNNQPRHFGDGTRLSIL.

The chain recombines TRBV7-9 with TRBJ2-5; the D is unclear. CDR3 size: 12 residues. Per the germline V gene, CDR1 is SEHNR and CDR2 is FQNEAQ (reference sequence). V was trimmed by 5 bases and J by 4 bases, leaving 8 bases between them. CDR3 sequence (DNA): TGTGCCAGCAGCCCCTACGTAGAGACCCAGTACTTC. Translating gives CASSPYVETQYF.